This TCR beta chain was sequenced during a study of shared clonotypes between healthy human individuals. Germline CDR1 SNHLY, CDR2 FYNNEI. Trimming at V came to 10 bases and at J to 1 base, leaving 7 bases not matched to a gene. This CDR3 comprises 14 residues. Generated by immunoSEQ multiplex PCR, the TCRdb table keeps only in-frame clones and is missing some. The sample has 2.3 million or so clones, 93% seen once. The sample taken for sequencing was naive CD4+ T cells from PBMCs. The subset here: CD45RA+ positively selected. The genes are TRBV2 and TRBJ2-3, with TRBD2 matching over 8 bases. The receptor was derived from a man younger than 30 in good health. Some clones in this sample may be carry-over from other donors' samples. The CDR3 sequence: CATGGREGTDTQYF. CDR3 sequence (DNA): TGTGCCACCGGGGGGCGGGAGGGCACAGATACGCAGTATTTT.